Below are 14 T cell receptor beta chains sequenced from a single sample in a study of T-cell reconstitution after alpha-beta-depleted transplantation in children. Unique molecular identifiers tagged the TCRbeta library. TCRdb itself ran the PCR reads through MiXCR, one entry per CDR3 protein. This repertoire shows about a million distinct CDR3 sequences, around 30% found once; its top ten account for roughly 27%. The sample in question was PBMCs, mostly from graft donor cells, obtained 360 days after TCRalphabeta/CD19-depleted stem cell transplant. These receptor sequences come from a boy under three years old who had a stem cell transplant for SCID, so the T cells may come from the graft donor.

This clonotype was counted only a few times. The CDR3 DNA is TGTGCCAGCAGCTTAGCCGCCGGGGCAGGGCCTCTTTACGAGCAGTACTTC. Protein product: CASSLAAGAGPLYEQYF. The chain recombines TRBV7-2 with TRBJ2-7; TRBD1 or TRBD2 may be the D gene (5 bases each). Trimming shortened V by 0 bases and J by 4 bases, and 19 bases separated the two germline ends. The germline CDR1 and CDR2 sequences are SGHTA and FQGNSA. This CDR3 is 17 amino acids long.

The J gene is TRBJ2-7, the V gene TRBV25-1, with 8 bases aligning to TRBD1. V shed 8 bases, J shed 5 bases, and the junction held 11 bases outside the gene matches. Per the germline V gene, CDR1 is MGHDK and CDR2 is SYGVNS. The CDR3 runs 14 residues. CDR3: CASGPTGEFDEQYF. CDR3 sequence (DNA): TGTGCCAGCGGACCGACAGGGGAGTTCGACGAGCAGTACTTC.

J is TRBJ2-7 and V is TRBV7-2; D not resolved. V was trimmed by 1 base and J by 4 bases, leaving 14 bases between them. This CDR3 spans 15 amino acids. Germline values: CDR1 SGHTA, CDR2 FQGNSA. The CDR3 sequence is CASSLEPLVGYEQYF. As DNA, the CDR3 is TGTGCCAGCAGCTTAGAGCCCCTAGTCGGGTACGAGCAGTACTTC.

This clonotype turned up a few times. The chain joins TRBV9 to TRBJ2-3; TRBD2 might be the D (5 bases). This CDR3 region has 18 residues. Germline V gene sequence: CDR1 SGDLS, CDR2 YYNGEE. V gave up 4 bases and J gave up 1 base, with 22 bases separating them. The CDR3 loop reads CASSPEWTVPFGTDTQYF. In DNA form, the CDR3 reads TGTGCCAGCAGCCCTGAATGGACTGTACCTTTTGGCACAGATACGCAGTATTTT.

This rearrangement joins TRBV19 to TRBJ2-1; D not certain. The CDR3 is 13 residues long. V lost 6 bases and J 3 bases, leaving 9 bases between the germline ends. Germline CDR1 is LNHDA and CDR2 is SQIVND (reference sequence). Here the CDR3 DNA reads TGTGCCAGTAGCACCACCCGCTACAATGAGCAGTTCTTC. Protein product: CASSTTRYNEQFF.

This clonotype has more than one count but fewer than ten. The chain links TRBV29-1 to TRBJ2-7; 10 positions match TRBD2. From germline, CDR1 is SQVTM and CDR2 ANQGSEA. J gave up 3 bases and V 7 bases, and 9 bases lay outside the gene matches. The CDR3 is made up of 14 amino acids. Written as DNA, the CDR3 is TGCAGCGCAGCACTAGCGGGGTCCTTCTACGAGCAGTACTTC. It translates to CSAALAGSFYEQYF.

The gene calls are TRBV15 and TRBJ1-1; weak D call: TRBD1 (5 bases). CDR3 length: 17 amino acids. V was shortened by 5 bases and J by 11 bases, with 30 bases between the two germline ends. Germline CDR1 is LNHNV and CDR2 is YYDKDF (reference sequence). CDR3 nucleotide sequence: TGTGCCACCAGCCGGGGACGGGTCGGTTTAGCCAGCCAGAGGGCTTTCTTT. As protein: CATSRGRVGLASQRAFF.

CDR3 sequence: CASSSQVGRRTQYF. The DNA for the CDR3 is TGTGCCAGCAGCTCCCAGGTGGGCAGAAGGACCCAGTACTTC. The chain has TRBV7-9 and TRBJ2-5; D not certain. Germline CDR1 and CDR2: SEHNR and FQNEAQ (reference sequence). Trimming left V 4 bases short and J 7 bases short, with 16 bases between. CDR3 size: 14 residues.

The CDR3 bases are TGTGCCAGCAGTTTGGTGAGCGGGGGCACAGATACGCAGTATTTT. Its translation: CASSLVSGGTDTQYF. The chain couples TRBV12-3 or TRBV12-4 to TRBJ2-3, with TRBD2 matching over 7 bases. The junction had 4 bases not matched to a gene; V was cut back by 3 bases and J by 1 base. The CDR3 spans 15 residues.

This clonotype was observed many times. The chain combines TRBV12-3 or TRBV12-4 with TRBJ2-7; 7 bases map to TRBD1. This CDR3 is 12 amino acids long. With V trimmed by 5 bases and J by 4 bases, 2 bases remained unmatched. This chain's CDR3 is CASSGDSYEQYF. For the CDR3, the DNA is TGTGCCAGCAGTGGGGACAGTTACGAGCAGTACTTC.

There are a few counts of this clonotype. The rearrangement links TRBV15 to TRBJ2-1; D tentatively reads TRBD1 or TRBD2 (5 bases each). Germline V gene data show CDR1 as LNHNV and CDR2 as YYDKDF (reference sequence). This CDR3 has 13 residues. The CDR3 coding sequence is TGTGCTTGGGGGTCGAGCTCCTACAATGAGCAGTTCTTC. As protein: CAWGSSSYNEQFF.

This clonotype was seen a handful of times. The gene calls are TRBV7-9 and TRBJ1-1; TRBD1 agrees at 9 bases. Germline trimming cut 3 bases from V and 7 bases from J; bases unmatched to any gene: 12. Germline V gene data show CDR1 as SEHNR and CDR2 as FQNEAQ (reference sequence). This CDR3 is 16 amino acids long. The DNA for the CDR3 is TGTGCCAGCAGCTTGGTCCGGGACAGGGAATTTAATGAAGCTTTCTTT. It translates to CASSLVRDREFNEAFF.

The chain joins TRBV28 to TRBJ1-5, with TRBD1 as a possible D gene (5 bases). Germline V gene sequence: CDR1 MDHEN, CDR2 SYDVKM. The CDR3 is made up of 20 amino acids. The germline V and J ends were trimmed by 6 bases and 2 bases, with 29 bases remaining between them. The CDR3 region has the DNA TGTGCCAGCAGCCTGTTTACCGGGACTGGCCGAGAGTGGGGCAATCAGCCCCAGCATTTT. Residues: CASSLFTGTGREWGNQPQHF.

This clonotype was detected only a few times. This chain links TRBV5-1 with TRBJ2-1, with D perhaps matching TRBD1 (5 bases). This CDR3 contains 14 residues. With 2 bases removed from V and 9 bases from J, the gap between germline ends came to 15 bases. Germline CDR1 and CDR2: SGHRS and YFSETQ. The DNA of the CDR3 is TGCGCCAGCAGCTTTCAGGGTTCTCTGGGTGAGCAGTTCTTC. It codes for CASSFQGSLGEQFF.